These 20 T cell receptor beta chains originate from one sample sequenced in a study of human T cells and chemical hapten exposure. Time point here: pre-sensitization, week 0. Treatment given: therapeutic diphenylcyclopropenone sensitization with weekly scalp DPC. A single record per CDR3 protein comes from TCRdb applying MiXCR to the RACE reads. In the table there are about 120,000 distinct CDR3 sequences, roughly 12% of which are singletons. The material was whole blood, obtained in connection with sensitization to the hapten diphenylcyclopropenone (DPC). All receptors come from a woman between 18 and 29 years old with alopecia areata. Some clones in this sample may be carry-over from other donors' samples.

The genes are TRBV11-2 and TRBJ1-2; D uncertain. The germline CDR1 and CDR2 sequences are SGHAT and FQNNGV. The CDR3 has 13 amino acids. V lost 1 base to trimming and J lost 7 bases, with 10 bases between them. The CDR3 loop reads CASSLVVFIGYTF. The CDR3 bases are TGTGCCAGCAGCTTAGTAGTATTCATTGGCTACACCTTC.

This clonotype appeared a few times. The rearrangement uses TRBV29-1 and TRBJ1-5; D is ambiguous. This CDR3 spans 12 amino acids. CDR1 and CDR2 (germline): SQVTM, ANQGSEA. The V and J ends lost 7 bases and 5 bases respectively, with 12 bases between them. The CDR3 nucleotides read TGCAGCGCCCGGTCGGAGGATCAGCCCCAGCATTTT. Residues: CSARSEDQPQHF.

This clonotype has only a few counts. V usage is TRBV24-1 and J usage is TRBJ2-3; TRBD1 aligns across 9 bases. V shed 4 bases, J shed 5 bases, and the junction held 6 bases outside the gene matches. The CDR3 is 15 residues long. From germline, CDR1 is KGHDR and CDR2 SFDVKD. The CDR3 protein is CATSDWGQGKDTQYF. In nucleotides, the CDR3 is TGTGCCACCAGTGACTGGGGACAGGGAAAAGATACGCAGTATTTT.

On this clonotype: Just one base apart from a much larger clone, this may be a read error. The chain uses TRBV7-6 and TRBJ2-2; D gene unclear. The CDR3 runs to 16 residues. CDR1 and CDR2 (germline): SGHVS, FNYEAQ. V was shortened by 5 bases and J by 9 bases, with 22 bases between the two germline ends. This CDR3 is CASSAPKGRRTRELFF. The DNA for the CDR3 is TGTGCCAGCAGCGCCCCCAAAGGGCGAAGGACCAGGGAGCTGTTTTTT.

The chain recombines TRBV29-1 with TRBJ1-1; TRBD1 might be the D (5 bases). The CDR3 loop spans 11 amino acids. Looked up from germline, CDR1 is SQVTM and CDR2 is ANQGSEA. The CDR3 bases are TGCGCAGGGAGGAGGGACACTGAAGCTTTCTTT. The encoded protein is CAGRRDTEAFF.

This clonotype was counted only a few times. The rearrangement uses TRBV6-6 and TRBJ1-1; D gene ambiguous. The CDR3 covers 14 residues. CDR1 is MNHNY and CDR2 is SVGAGI in the germline V gene (reference sequence). The V end lost 0 bases, the J end lost 1 base, and 6 bases lay between the germline ends. CDR3 sequence: CASSYSRQNTEAFF. CDR3 coding DNA: TGTGCCAGCAGTTACTCGAGACAGAACACTGAAGCTTTCTTT.

This clonotype has a handful of counts. This chain uses TRBV7-9 with TRBJ1-1; D is possibly TRBD1 (6 bases). CDR3 size: 15 residues. The V and J ends lost 4 bases and 0 bases respectively, with 12 bases between them. The germline CDR1 and CDR2 sequences are SEHNR and FQNEAQ (reference sequence). The CDR3 reads CASSSQGLMNTEAFF. The CDR3 nucleotides read TGTGCCAGCAGCTCCCAGGGGCTCATGAACACTGAAGCTTTCTTT.

This sequence joins TRBV20-1 and TRBJ2-7, with 16 bases that match TRBD2. Germline V gene lookup returns CDR1 DFQATT and CDR2 SNEGSKA (reference sequence). The CDR3 extends over 19 amino acids. V lost 0 bases to trimming and J lost 5 bases; unmatched junction nucleotides: 13. The CDR3 sequence is CSARDPGTSGGAVVDEQYF. In DNA, the CDR3 is TGCAGTGCTAGAGATCCCGGGACTAGCGGGGGGGCGGTAGTCGACGAGCAGTACTTC.

Comment on this clonotype: This may come from a read error, since a much larger clone is one base off. V and J are TRBV6-5 and TRBJ2-7; TRBD1 matches at 7 bases. Germline CDR1 is MNHEY and CDR2 is SVGAGI. The CDR3 is 15 residues long. The CDR3 protein is CANSFATGRSYEQYF. The DNA of the CDR3 is TGTGCCAACAGTTTCGCGACAGGGCGCTCCTACGAGCAGTACTTC.

The sample holds a few counts of this clonotype. The chain combines TRBV7-8 with TRBJ2-3, with 7 bases identical to TRBD2. Trimming took 2 bases from V and 4 from J; bases not matched to a gene: 6. CDR3 length: 15 amino acids. Looked up from germline, CDR1 is SGHVS and CDR2 is FQNEAQ. The CDR3 nucleotides read TGTGCCAGCAGCTTATTGGGACTACCGCCAGATACGCAGTATTTT. It specifies CASSLLGLPPDTQYF. Combining the CDR3 with reference TRBV7-8 and TRBJ2-3 gives the whole variable domain GAGVSQSPRYKVAKRGQDVALRCDPISGHVSLFWYQQALGQGPEFLTYFQNEAQLDKSGLPSDRFFAERPEGSVSTLKIQRTQQEDSAVYLCASSLLGLPPDTQYFGPGTRLTVL.

There are many counts of this clonotype. This chain joins TRBV20-1 and TRBJ1-5; D remains unclear. Trimming left V 4 bases short and J 0 bases short, with 4 bases between. Germline V gives CDR1 DFQATT, CDR2 SNEGSKA (reference sequence). The CDR3 length is 12 residues. CDR3 protein: CSAIDSNQPQHF. The CDR3 DNA is TGCAGTGCTATTGATAGCAATCAGCCCCAGCATTTT.

This clonotype was counted at least ten times. V is TRBV7-9 and J is TRBJ2-3; 9 bases align to TRBD2. The CDR3 totals 14 residues. Trimming cost V 5 bases and J 8 bases; bases outside gene matches: 8. Germline values: CDR1 SEHNR, CDR2 FQNEAQ (reference sequence). CDR3 loop: CASSGAGGPPTQYF. The CDR3 nucleotides are TGTGCCAGCAGCGGAGCGGGGGGCCCCCCTACGCAGTATTTT. Filled out from reference TRBV7-9 and TRBJ2-3, the complete variable domain reads DTGVSQNPRHKITKRGQNVTFRCDPISEHNRLYWYRQTLGQGPEFLTYFQNEAQLEKSRLLSDRFSAERPKGSFSTLEIQRTEQGDSAMYLCASSGAGGPPTQYFGPGTRLTVL.

The chain uses TRBV10-3 and TRBJ2-1; the match to TRBD1 covers 7 bases. V shed 6 bases and J 6 bases; nucleotides not matched to a gene: 5. The CDR3 is made up of 13 amino acids. Germline CDR1 is ENHRY and CDR2 is SYGVKD. The CDR3 protein is CAISVPGGNEQFF. The CDR3 region has the DNA TGTGCCATCAGCGTACCAGGGGGCAATGAGCAGTTCTTC.

In its sample, this clonotype was seen a few times. V usage is TRBV12-3 or TRBV12-4 and J usage is TRBJ2-1; D possibly corresponds to TRBD2 (6 bases). V was clipped by 2 bases and J by 7 bases, with 12 bases between them. The CDR3 has 14 residues. Written as DNA, the CDR3 is TGTGCCAGCAGTTTATCCCCGACTAGGAATGAGCAGTTCTTC. Residues: CASSLSPTRNEQFF.

This clonotype was seen a handful of times. V and J are TRBV27 and TRBJ1-6; D not certain. Germline V gene data show CDR1 as MNHEY and CDR2 as SMNVEV (reference sequence). The germline V and J ends were trimmed by 9 bases and 7 bases, with 19 bases remaining between them. CDR3 length: 15 amino acids. The CDR3 DNA is TGTGCCAGTACCCGAAGGTTTGCCTTGAATTCACCCCTCCACTTT. Translated: CASTRRFALNSPLHF.

This clonotype was counted only a few times. The chain employs TRBV2 and TRBJ2-3, with 8 bases matching TRBD2. CDR3 size: 15 residues. With V trimmed by 3 bases and J by 2 bases, 4 bases remained unmatched. Germline CDR1 reads SNHLY; CDR2 reads FYNNEI. CDR3 coding DNA: TGTGCCAGCAGTGAGCGGGGGGCTATCACAGATACGCAGTATTTT. It encodes CASSERGAITDTQYF.

The table lists this clonotype with many counts. The chain couples TRBV7-3 to TRBJ1-1; TRBD1 might be the D (6 bases). CDR1 is SGHTA, CDR2 FQGTGA, per germline. This CDR3 comprises 17 residues. V lost 2 bases, J lost 0 bases, and 16 bases lay in between. CDR3 nucleotide sequence: TGTGCCAGCAGCTTAGAAGCAGGGGCTGGGTTGAACACTGAAGCTTTCTTT. Protein product: CASSLEAGAGLNTEAFF.

V usage is TRBV4-1 and J usage is TRBJ1-6; D is perhaps TRBD1 (6 bases). This CDR3 region has 15 residues. Trimming pared 8 bases from V and 0 bases from J, leaving 11 bases between. CDR1 and CDR2 (germline): MGHRA, YSYEKL. CDR3 DNA: TGCGCCAGCGGCGAAGGGGGCTCCTATAATTCACCCCTCCACTTT. It codes for CASGEGGSYNSPLHF.

The table lists this clonotype with many counts. For the CDR3, the DNA is TGTGCCAGCAGTTACTCGATCTGGGGACGCGATGGCTACACCTTC. It specifies CASSYSIWGRDGYTF. The rearrangement links TRBV6-5 to TRBJ1-2, with D possibly matching TRBD1 (5 bases). Per germline, CDR1 MNHEY and CDR2 SVGAGI. The CDR3 contains 15 residues. V lost 0 bases, J lost 6 bases, and 14 bases lay in between.

The CDR3 nucleotides read TGTGCCAGCAGCCAAGGTCCCAGGTCAGATCAGCCCCAGCATTTT. It translates to CASSQGPRSDQPQHF. This rearrangement joins TRBV3-1 to TRBJ1-5; the D is unclear. The ends were cut back, 1 base at V and 5 bases at J, with 12 bases in the middle. In germline, CDR1 is LGHDT, CDR2 YNNKEL (reference sequence). The CDR3 is 15 amino acids.